The 30 T cell receptor beta chains below were found in one sample sequenced in a study of spatial heterogeneity in lung cancer. Study-level findings and limits: Counts of expanded alpha and beta TCRs within tumors tracked the tumor nonsynonymous mutation count.

Each CDR3 protein gets one entry after TCRdb re-called the 5' RACE reads with MiXCR. The profile shows about 5,600 distinct CDR3 sequences, approximately 8.4% of them singletons. Their specific antigens are unknown. Time point meaning: sample taken at primary tumor resection. The specimen comprised lung tumor tissue, sampled at surgery. All receptors come from a female donor with early-stage non-small cell lung cancer.

Ten or more counts support this clonotype. This chain connects TRBV18 to TRBJ1-6, with 8 bases that match TRBD1. Unmatched junction bases numbered 7, after V lost 6 bases and J lost 6 bases. The CDR3 is made up of 15 amino acids. In germline, CDR1 is KGHSH, CDR2 LQKENI. The CDR3 loop is CASSEQGDPNSPLHF. The DNA for the CDR3 is TGTGCCAGCTCTGAACAGGGGGACCCTAATTCACCCCTCCACTTT.

This clonotype was observed at least ten times. The V and J genes are TRBV12-3 or TRBV12-4 and TRBJ2-1; possibly TRBD2 for D (6 bases). Trimming left V 5 bases short and J 5 bases short, with 10 bases between. The CDR3 is 13 residues long. The CDR3 DNA sequence: TGTGCCAGCAGTCGGGAGCGGCACAATGAGCAGTTCTTC. Protein product: CASSRERHNEQFF.

The chain has TRBV20-1 and TRBJ2-3; D unclear. Trimming removed 0 bases at V and 2 bases at J, with 24 bases between. The CDR3 spans 19 residues. The germline CDR1 and CDR2 sequences are DFQATT and SNEGSKA (reference sequence). CDR3 DNA sequence: TGCAGTGCTAGAGATCGCCTTCCCTTGCTCAGAGATCCCACAGATACGCAGTATTTT. Amino acid sequence: CSARDRLPLLRDPTDTQYF.

This clonotype has a count of ten or more. V usage is TRBV6-6 and J usage is TRBJ2-5; perhaps D is TRBD1 or TRBD2 (5 bases each). There are 12 residues in the CDR3. Germline loops: CDR1 MNHNY, CDR2 SVGAGI (reference sequence). The V and J ends lost 6 bases and 4 bases respectively, with 9 bases between them. The CDR3 DNA reads TGTGCCAGCAGGGGACCGGGAGAGACCCAGTACTTC. It encodes CASRGPGETQYF.

This clonotype is categorized as medium-sized. The V call is TRBV7-9, the J call TRBJ2-2; a weak D match, TRBD2 (5 bases). V lost 2 bases, J lost 7 bases, and 8 bases lay in between. CDR3 length: 13 residues. The germline V gene has CDR1 SEHNR and CDR2 FQNEAQ (reference sequence). For the CDR3, the DNA is TGTGCCAGCAGCTTAAACCGGGACGGGGAGCTGTTTTTT. Protein sequence: CASSLNRDGELFF. Full variable domain (outside the CDR3, taken from reference TRBV7-9 and TRBJ2-2): DTGVSQNPRHKITKRGQNVTFRCDPISEHNRLYWYRQTLGQGPEFLTYFQNEAQLEKSRLLSDRFSAERPKGSFSTLEIQRTEQGDSAMYLCASSLNRDGELFFGEGSRLTVL.

This clonotype was observed at least ten times. This chain's CDR3 is CSVEGANEKLFF. As DNA, the CDR3 is TGCAGTGTGGAGGGAGCTAATGAAAAACTGTTTTTT. The chain combines TRBV20-1 with TRBJ1-4; unclear D gene. CDR1 and CDR2 (germline): DFQATT, SNEGSKA (reference sequence). This CDR3 comprises 12 residues. V gave up 7 bases and J gave up 3 bases, with 9 bases separating them.

The sample holds many counts of this clonotype. The chain joins TRBV28 to TRBJ2-3, with D possibly being TRBD1 (5 bases). V was clipped by 4 bases and J by 2 bases, with 10 bases between them. The CDR3 loop spans 14 amino acids. The germline CDR1 and CDR2 sequences are MDHEN and SYDVKM. CDR3 bases: TGTGCCAGCAGTTCCCGACAGTCCACAGATACGCAGTATTTT. Translation: CASSSRQSTDTQYF.

This clonotype rates as medium-sized. The chain joins TRBV7-9 to TRBJ2-3, with D maybe TRBD2 (6 bases). The V and J ends lost 8 bases and 1 base respectively, with 19 bases between them. CDR1 is SEHNR, CDR2 FQNEAQ, per germline (reference sequence). This CDR3 contains 16 residues. The CDR3 DNA reads as TGTGCCAGCGATTCATTGGGGGGAGGTCGCACAGATACGCAGTATTTT. Amino acids: CASDSLGGGRTDTQYF.

This clonotype was counted many times. The chain links TRBV9 to TRBJ2-1; no reliable D call. Deletions cut 0 bases from V and 1 base from J, with 2 bases between. CDR3 size: 13 residues. Looked up from germline, CDR1 is SGDLS and CDR2 is YYNGEE. CDR3 nucleotides: TGTGCCAGCAGCGTAGGGTCCTACAATGAGCAGTTCTTC. Translation gives CASSVGSYNEQFF. Based on the CDR3 plus reference TRBV9 and TRBJ2-1, the full variable domain is DSGVTQTPKHLITATGQRVTLRCSPRSGDLSVYWYQQSLDQGLQFLIQYYNGEERAKGNILERFSAQQFPDLHSELNLSSLELGDSALYFCASSVGSYNEQFFGPGTRLTVL.

At least ten counts were recorded for this clonotype. The rearrangement joins TRBV5-1 to TRBJ2-7; a weak D match, TRBD2 (6 bases). Germline V gene sequence: CDR1 SGHRS, CDR2 YFSETQ. The CDR3 covers 14 residues. The V gene lost 2 bases and the J gene lost 4 bases, with 13 bases spanning the gap. The CDR3 nucleotides are TGCGCCAGCAGCTTACAAGCAGGGAGGTACGAGCAGTACTTC. It is translated as CASSLQAGRYEQYF.

Remarks on this clonotype: This may come from a read error, since a much larger clone is one base off. The chain uses TRBV10-3 and TRBJ2-7, with 14 bases fitting TRBD2. The CDR3 is 16 amino acids. Looked up from germline, CDR1 is ENHRY and CDR2 is SYGVKD. Here the CDR3 reads CAISGTSGRSSYELYF. Here the CDR3 DNA reads TGTGCCATCAGCGGGACTAGCGGGAGAAGCTCCTACGAGCTGTACTTC.

By sample fraction, this clonotype is medium-sized. This chain joins TRBV3-1 and TRBJ1-2; maybe TRBD1 (6 bases). Germline CDR1 is LGHDT and CDR2 is YNNKEL (reference sequence). The CDR3 runs 17 residues. Trimming stripped 0 bases from V and 6 bases from J, with 20 bases between. The CDR3 DNA is TGTGCCAGCAGCCAAGATCCACAGGGAGGTCCATGGGATGGCTACACCTTC. The encoded protein is CASSQDPQGGPWDGYTF. The whole variable domain, filled in from reference TRBV3-1 and TRBJ1-2, reads DTAVSQTPKYLVTQMGNDKSIKCEQNLGHDTMYWYKQDSKKFLKIMFSYNNKELIINETVPNRFSPKSPDKAHLNLHINSLELGDSAVYFCASSQDPQGGPWDGYTFGSGTRLTVV.

In this sample, this clonotype is large. The chain links TRBV12-3 or TRBV12-4 to TRBJ1-6, with a tentative D call TRBD1 (5 bases). The CDR3 length is 14 residues. V shed 5 bases and J shed 8 bases, with 13 bases lying between them. As DNA, the CDR3 is TGTGCCAGCAGTCCCTACCAGGGATATTCACCCCTCCACTTT. As protein: CASSPYQGYSPLHF.

This clonotype was seen at least ten times. The rearrangement links TRBV7-3 to TRBJ2-1, with a possible D match to TRBD1 (7 bases). In germline, CDR1 is SGHTA, CDR2 FQGTGA. The CDR3 extends over 14 amino acids. The V end lost 2 bases, the J end lost 6 bases, and 11 bases lay between the germline ends. The CDR3 DNA is TGTGCCAGCAGCTTAGGGCGGGACAGCAATGAGCAGTTCTTC. Its translation: CASSLGRDSNEQFF.

The table lists this clonotype with many counts. The chain has TRBV4-1 and TRBJ1-1; D is possibly TRBD1 (5 bases). Germline loops: CDR1 MGHRA, CDR2 YSYEKL. V was cut by 0 bases and J by 7 bases, with 18 bases left in between. The CDR3 contains 16 residues. The CDR3 nucleotides read TGCGCCAGCAGCCAAGACCCTCTGACAGCTATGATTGAAGCTTTCTTT. Amino acids: CASSQDPLTAMIEAFF.

Within the sample, this clonotype is medium-sized (0.01 to 0.1%). This chain connects TRBV5-1 to TRBJ2-7, with 10 bases that match TRBD1. Per the germline V gene, CDR1 is SGHRS and CDR2 is YFSETQ. The CDR3 contains 16 residues. Trimming cost V 4 bases and J 3 bases; bases outside gene matches: 10. CDR3 nucleotide sequence: TGCGCCAGCAGCAAGGACCCGGGACAGGGGAGCTACGAGCAGTACTTC. Amino acid sequence: CASSKDPGQGSYEQYF.

This clonotype occurred many times. Germline and junction disagree at one end, which may indicate a read error. The genes are TRBV12-3 or TRBV12-4 and TRBJ2-1, with 12 bases matching TRBD2. The CDR3 runs to 21 residues. CDR3 nucleotide sequence: TGTGCCAGCACCCACCCGGCGACTAGCGGGGGACACAAAGGCCCCTACAATGAGCAGTTATTC. The encoded protein is CASTHPATSGGHKGPYNEQLF.

This clonotype was seen at least ten times. This chain joins TRBV7-9 and TRBJ1-5, with TRBD1 as a possible D gene (6 bases). Germline loops: CDR1 SEHNR, CDR2 FQNEAQ (reference sequence). The V gene lost 5 bases and the J gene lost 4 bases, with 15 bases spanning the gap. This CDR3 is built from 15 residues. CDR3 loop: CASSLSGGYNQPQHF. The CDR3 DNA reads as TGTGCCAGCAGCCTCTCGGGGGGCTATAATCAGCCCCAGCATTTT.

This clonotype was observed many times. This chain connects TRBV28 to TRBJ1-3; maybe TRBD1 (5 bases). Germline-derived CDR1 and CDR2 are MDHEN and SYDVKM. The V and J ends lost 1 base and 7 bases respectively, with 8 bases between them. This CDR3 region has 13 residues. The chain's CDR3 is CASSLSGLNTIYF. The CDR3 DNA follows: TGTGCCAGCAGTTTATCAGGGTTGAACACCATATATTTT.

By share of the sample, this clonotype is medium-sized. CDR3 region: CASSPFNQKDTEAFF. The CDR3 nucleotides read TGTGCCAGCTCACCTTTTAATCAGAAAGACACTGAAGCTTTCTTT. The chain uses TRBV18 and TRBJ1-1; unclear D gene. V was clipped by 3 bases and J by 3 bases, with 14 bases between them. The V gene's germline CDR1 is KGHSH and CDR2 LQKENI. CDR3 size: 15 residues.

To note about this clonotype: A read error may be the cause here, since a much bigger clone is one base away. The conserved final phenylalanine or tryptophan is absent from the CDR3, which likely points to a read error. CDR3 sequence reads: CASGIAGAFTGELFS. CDR3 in DNA: TGTGCCAGCGGAATAGCGGGGGCTTTCACCGGGGAGCTGTTTTCT. The chain couples TRBV9 to TRBJ2-2; 9 bases are a match to TRBD2. The CDR3 runs 15 residues. Germline V gene sequence: CDR1 SGDLS, CDR2 YYNGEE. Trimming removed 7 bases from V and 4 bases from J; junction bases left unmatched: 8.

The gene calls are TRBV10-2 and TRBJ1-6; D call uncertain. The ends were cut back, 5 bases at V and 7 bases at J, with 6 bases in the middle. Germline values: CDR1 WSHSY, CDR2 SAAADI. The CDR3 is 12 residues long. The CDR3 DNA is TGCGCCAGCAGTTTACAGAATTCACCCCTCCACTTT. Protein: CASSLQNSPLHF.

For this clonotype: A much larger clone lies one base from this, so it may be a read error. Here the CDR3 reads CASRQTVFQETQYF. The DNA for the CDR3 is TGTGCCAGCAGACAGACAGTCTTCCAAGAGACCCAGTACTTC. The chain has TRBV5-6 and TRBJ2-5; perhaps TRBD1 as D (5 bases). This CDR3 contains 14 residues. Looked up from germline, CDR1 is SGHDT and CDR2 is YYEEEE. V was shortened by 5 bases and J by 1 base, with 12 bases between the two germline ends.

Many counts were recorded for this clonotype. The chain recombines TRBV5-1 with TRBJ2-2; D not resolved. Trimming cost V 4 bases and J 5 bases, with 6 bases left between them. Germline V gives CDR1 SGHRS, CDR2 YFSETQ. The CDR3 is 12 amino acids. CDR3 protein: CASSRPTGELFF. The CDR3 nucleotides read TGCGCCAGCAGCCGTCCGACCGGGGAGCTGTTTTTT.

This clonotype has at least ten counts. This chain links TRBV5-1 with TRBJ2-1; 7 bases match TRBD1. CDR1 and CDR2 (germline): SGHRS, YFSETQ. The CDR3 is 14 residues long. The trim removed 0 bases at V and 7 bases at J, leaving 4 bases unmatched. For the CDR3, the DNA is TGCGCCAGCAGCTTGGGGGACAGTTCGAATGAGCAGTTCTTC. Translating gives CASSLGDSSNEQFF.

The sample holds a few counts of this clonotype. At one of its ends the junction is not consistent with the germline gene, which may arise from a read error. V is TRBV19 and J is TRBJ2-7; possible D gene TRBD1, 6 bases. The CDR3 covers 14 residues. Germline assignment: CDR1 LNHDA and CDR2 SQIVND (reference sequence). CDR3 DNA sequence: TGTGCCAGTAAGAGGGACACCGGATCCTCCGAGCAGTACTTC. Protein product: CASKRDTGSSEQYF. The variable domain in full, with the rest retrieved from reference TRBV19 and TRBJ2-7, is DGGITQSPKYLFRKEGQNVTLSCEQNLNHDAMYWYRQDPGQGLRLIYYSQIVNDFQKGDIAEGYSVSREKKESFPLTVTSAQKNPTAFYLCASKRDTGSSEQYFGPGTRLTVT.

In this sample, this clonotype turned up many times. The J gene is TRBJ1-5, the V gene TRBV11-2; a weak D match, TRBD1 (5 bases). The V end was cut by 0 bases, the J end by 8 bases, with 11 bases between. Germline V lookup: CDR1 SGHAT, CDR2 FQNNGV. CDR3 size: 14 residues. The CDR3 bases are TGTGCCAGCAGCTTAGATCGTAGGGGTGAGCCCCAGCATTTT. Amino acids: CASSLDRRGEPQHF.

This clonotype was observed many times. J is TRBJ1-4 and V is TRBV15; 8 bases fit TRBD1. Germline lookup yields CDR1 LNHNV and CDR2 YYDKDF (reference sequence). The CDR3 has 16 amino acids. J lost 5 bases, V lost 4 bases, and 9 bases had no gene match. The CDR3 DNA follows: TGTGCCACCAGCACAAAACGCACAGGGGGGAATGAAAAACTGTTTTTT. Protein product: CATSTKRTGGNEKLFF.

This clonotype was picked up many times. The chain couples TRBV11-1 to TRBJ2-2, with 7 nucleotides matching TRBD1. V lost 5 bases and J lost 1; bases outside the gene matches: 1. The CDR3 length is 14 residues. CDR1 is SGHAT, CDR2 FQDESV, per germline (reference sequence). In nucleotides, the CDR3 is TGTGCCAGCAGCCGGACAGGGAACACCGGGGAGCTGTTTTTT. It yields the protein CASSRTGNTGELFF. Looking up the rest from reference TRBV11-1 and TRBJ2-2 gives the full variable domain: EAEVAQSPRYKITEKSQAVAFWCDPISGHATLYWYRQILGQGPELLVQFQDESVVDDSQLPKDRFSAERLKGVDSTLKIQPAELGDSAMYLCASSRTGNTGELFFGEGSRLTVL.

This clonotype came up many times. CDR3 amino acids: CASSYGGGRNSPLHF. As DNA, the CDR3 is TGTGCCAGCAGTTACGGCGGGGGTCGTAATTCACCCCTCCACTTT. The chain employs TRBV6-6 and TRBJ1-6, with a possible D match to TRBD1 (5 bases). This CDR3 has 15 amino acids. V lost 2 bases and J lost 6, with 11 bases in between. CDR1 is MNHNY, CDR2 SVGAGI, per germline (reference sequence).